This T cell receptor beta chain was retrieved from a study of molecular identifiers for immune sequencing clone quantification. A CD8+CD4-CCR7+CD45RA+ gate was used to sort naive CD8 T cells. The CDR3 totals 18 residues. Trimming took 5 bases from V and 0 from J, leaving 22 bases between them. This clonotype showed up many times. Its target is not known. Library preparation followed earlier protocols using designated TCR primers. TCRdb redid the calling of the PCR reads with MiXCR, one entry per CDR3 protein. The table records over 600,000 distinct CDR3 sequences, around 20% of them present only once. Whole-study findings and limits: Detectable among about a million naive cells, according to reports, was Jurkat TCR RNA spiked in from one cell. Clones exceeding 20 RNA copies carried over 97% of effector molecules but under 1% of naive-cell molecules.

The sample taken for sequencing was naive CD8+ T cells from blood, with Jurkat cell RNA spiked in. The subset here: FACS-sorted CD8+CD4-CCR7+CD45RA+ naive T cells. This chain joins TRBV12-3 or TRBV12-4 and TRBJ1-2, with D possibly being TRBD1 (5 bases). The TCR originated in a human donor in good health. Some libraries in this study had Jurkat cell RNA spiked in. The DNA of the CDR3 is TGTGCCAGCAGTCCGACAGTGCACCTAAGCGAGGCTAACTATGGCTACACCTTC. Encoded protein: CASSPTVHLSEANYGYTF.